This record looks at one T cell receptor (beta chain) sequence and its context. As it was prepared, the TCRbeta library received unique molecular identifiers. A single record per CDR3 protein comes from TCRdb applying MiXCR to the PCR reads. This repertoire shows around 92,000 distinct CDR3 sequences, about 12% found once; its top ten account for 14%. The sample belongs to a study of T-cell reconstitution after alpha-beta-depleted transplantation in children. The CDR3 spans 13 residues. V was trimmed by 2 bases and J by 8 bases, leaving 12 bases between them. Germline values: CDR1 SGHTA, CDR2 FQGNSA. This TCR was sampled from a human donor who donated a stem cell graft to a child with inherited bone marrow failure. The gene calls are TRBV7-2 and TRBJ1-2, with D uncertain. Sample: PBMCs from the stem cell graft donor, taken from the stem cell graft. The CDR3 DNA sequence: TGTGCCAGCAGCTTAAGTGGTGGGGAGGGCTACACCTTC. Protein sequence: CASSLSGGEGYTF.